The table lists the clone carrying this T cell receptor beta chain with a few counts. The antigen is unknown. V lost 6 bases and J lost 6, with 11 bases in between. CDR3 size: 12 residues. The V gene's germline CDR1 is MGHDK and CDR2 SYGVNS. These data originate in a study of response to subunit inactivated influenza vaccine. Study results and limitations: Authors proposed each seasonal influenza vaccination draws in few new T cells.

MiXCR, run by TCRdb on the RT-PCR reads, gives a single entry per CDR3 protein. This table holds some 500,000 distinct CDR3 sequences, roughly 27% found once. The chain employs TRBV25-1 and TRBJ1-2, with no clear D. Sample: CD4+ T cells sorted from PBMCs, taken 5 days after vaccination. The receptor's source is a man in his forties or fifties who received an inactivated influenza vaccine. CDR3 sequence (DNA): TGTGCCAGCAGGAGCGGTCCTAATGGCTACACCTTC. Translation gives CASRSGPNGYTF.